This T cell receptor beta chain appears in the sequencing data of a study of blood T cell repertoires in COVID-19. For the study at large: Sample material is recorded as cDNA or gDNA derived from T cells, B-cell-depleted T cells, or PBMCs.

V gave up 0 bases and J gave up 10 bases; unmatched junction bases: 10. The CDR3 is made up of 15 amino acids. Germline V lookup: CDR1 SGHTS, CDR2 YDEGEE. Repertoires were generated with immunoSEQ multiplex PCR, while TCRdb's copy carries only in-frame clones and drops some. The sample lists under 200,000 clones, approximately 82% occurring once. The study drew participants aged about 18 to 89 years from roughly 25 US areas. V gene TRBV5-8 combines with J gene TRBJ2-3; 8 nucleotides align to TRBD2. The TCR comes from a man in his sixties who had recovered from COVID-19. The sample consisted of PBMCs or T cells enriched from blood (not recorded which). This CDR3 reads CASSLVAGGPEAQYF. CDR3 in DNA: TGTGCCAGCAGCTTGGTTGCGGGGGGCCCCGAGGCGCAGTATTTT.